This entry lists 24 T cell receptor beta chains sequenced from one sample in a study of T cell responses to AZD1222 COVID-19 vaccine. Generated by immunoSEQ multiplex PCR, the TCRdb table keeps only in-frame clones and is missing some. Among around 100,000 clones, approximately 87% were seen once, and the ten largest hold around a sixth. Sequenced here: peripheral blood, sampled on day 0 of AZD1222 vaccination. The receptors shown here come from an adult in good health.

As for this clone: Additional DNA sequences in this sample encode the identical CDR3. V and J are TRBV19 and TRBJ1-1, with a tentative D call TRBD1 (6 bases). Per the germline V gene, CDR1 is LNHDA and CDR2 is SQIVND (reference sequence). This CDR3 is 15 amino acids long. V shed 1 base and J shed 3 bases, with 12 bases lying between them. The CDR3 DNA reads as TGTGCCAGTAGTATAGGGGGGGCAGGGGACACTGAAGCTTTCTTT. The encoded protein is CASSIGGAGDTEAFF.

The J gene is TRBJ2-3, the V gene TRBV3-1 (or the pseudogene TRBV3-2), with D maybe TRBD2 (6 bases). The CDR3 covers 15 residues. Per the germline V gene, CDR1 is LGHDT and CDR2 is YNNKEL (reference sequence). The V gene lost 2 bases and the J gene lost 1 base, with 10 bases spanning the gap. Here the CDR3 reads CASSQPGDGTDTQYF. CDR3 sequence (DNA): TGTGCCAGCAGCCAACCGGGAGATGGCACAGATACGCAGTATTTT.

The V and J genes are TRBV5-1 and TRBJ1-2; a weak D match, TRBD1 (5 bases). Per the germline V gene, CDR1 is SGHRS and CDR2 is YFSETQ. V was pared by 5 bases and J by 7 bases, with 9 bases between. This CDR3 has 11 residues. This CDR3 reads CASRNRGGYTF. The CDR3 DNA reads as TGCGCCAGCAGGAATAGGGGTGGCTACACCTTC.

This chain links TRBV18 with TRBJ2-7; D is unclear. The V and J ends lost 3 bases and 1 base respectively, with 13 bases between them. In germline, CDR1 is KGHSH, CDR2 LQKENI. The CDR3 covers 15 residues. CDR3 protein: CASSPPLSGSYEQYF. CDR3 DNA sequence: TGTGCCAGCTCACCTCCCCTGTCTGGGTCCTACGAGCAGTACTTC.

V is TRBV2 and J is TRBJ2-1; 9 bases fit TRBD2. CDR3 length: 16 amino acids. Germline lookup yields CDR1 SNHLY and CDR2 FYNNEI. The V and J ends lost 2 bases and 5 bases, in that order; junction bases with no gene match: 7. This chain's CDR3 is CASSELLAGGDNEQFF. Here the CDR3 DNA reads TGTGCCAGCAGTGAATTACTAGCGGGTGGGGACAATGAGCAGTTCTTC. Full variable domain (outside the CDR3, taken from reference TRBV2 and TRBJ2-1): EPEVTQTPSHQVTQMGQEVILRCVPISNHLYFYWYRQILGQKVEFLVSFYNNEISEKSEIFDDQFSVERPDGSNFTLKIRSTKLEDSAMYFCASSELLAGGDNEQFFGPGTRLTVL.

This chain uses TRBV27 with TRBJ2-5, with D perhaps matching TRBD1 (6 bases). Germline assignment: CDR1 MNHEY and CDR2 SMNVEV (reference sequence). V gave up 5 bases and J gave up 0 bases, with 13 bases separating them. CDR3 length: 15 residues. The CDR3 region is CASSAQGKYQETQYF. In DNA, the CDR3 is TGTGCCAGCAGTGCACAGGGAAAGTACCAAGAGACCCAGTACTTC.

The CDR3: CASSQAGTGGSYGYTF. The CDR3 DNA reads TGCGCCAGCAGCCAGGCCGGGACAGGGGGGAGCTATGGCTACACCTTC. The rearrangement uses TRBV4-1 and TRBJ1-2; the match to TRBD1 covers 11 bases. This CDR3 is built from 16 residues. The trim removed 3 bases at V and 4 bases at J, leaving 7 bases unmatched. Germline assignment: CDR1 MGHRA and CDR2 YSYEKL.

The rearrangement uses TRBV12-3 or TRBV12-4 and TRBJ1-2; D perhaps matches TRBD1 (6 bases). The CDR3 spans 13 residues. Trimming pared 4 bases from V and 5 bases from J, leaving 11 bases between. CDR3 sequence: CASSSPGQYGYTF. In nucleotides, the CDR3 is TGTGCCAGCAGTTCTCCAGGACAGTATGGCTACACCTTC.

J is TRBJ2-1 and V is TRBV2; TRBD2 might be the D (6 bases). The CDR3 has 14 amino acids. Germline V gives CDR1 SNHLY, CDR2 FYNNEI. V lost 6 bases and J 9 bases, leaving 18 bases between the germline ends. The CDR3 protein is CASRREAALGEQFF. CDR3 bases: TGTGCCAGCAGAAGGGAGGCGGCGTTGGGTGAGCAGTTCTTC.

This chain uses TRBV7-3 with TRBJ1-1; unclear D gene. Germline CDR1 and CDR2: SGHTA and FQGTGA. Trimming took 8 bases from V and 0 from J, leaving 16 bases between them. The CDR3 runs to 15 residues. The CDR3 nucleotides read TGTGCCAGCTCATCAGATGGCGGCTTGAACACTGAAGCTTTCTTT. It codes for CASSSDGGLNTEAFF.

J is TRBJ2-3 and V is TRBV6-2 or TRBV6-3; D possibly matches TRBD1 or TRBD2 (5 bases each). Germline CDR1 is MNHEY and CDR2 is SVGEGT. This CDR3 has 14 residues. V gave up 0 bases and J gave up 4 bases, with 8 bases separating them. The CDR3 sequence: CASSYSGVADTQYF. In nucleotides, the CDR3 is TGTGCCAGCAGTTACTCGGGGGTGGCAGATACGCAGTATTTT.

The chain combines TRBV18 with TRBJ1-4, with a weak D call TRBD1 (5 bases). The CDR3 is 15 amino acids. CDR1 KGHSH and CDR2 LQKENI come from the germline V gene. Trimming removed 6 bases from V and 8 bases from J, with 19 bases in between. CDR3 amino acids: CASSVTAGLEEKLFF. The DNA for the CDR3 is TGTGCCAGCTCCGTCACGGCAGGGCTAGAGGAAAAACTGTTTTTT.

The CDR3 DNA is TGTGCCAGCAGCTGGGAGGACAGCACAGATACGCAGTATTTT. It translates to CASSWEDSTDTQYF. The chain couples TRBV7-2 to TRBJ2-3; tentative D call: TRBD2 (6 bases). Trimming removed 4 bases at V and 0 bases at J, with 8 bases between. CDR3 size: 14 residues. Germline values: CDR1 SGHTA, CDR2 FQGNSA.

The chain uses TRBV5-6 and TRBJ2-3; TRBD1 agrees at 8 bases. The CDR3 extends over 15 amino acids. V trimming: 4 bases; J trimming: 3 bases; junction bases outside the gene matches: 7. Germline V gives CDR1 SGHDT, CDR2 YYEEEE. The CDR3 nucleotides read TGTGCCAGCAGCATAGGGACAGGCACTACAGATACGCAGTATTTT. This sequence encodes CASSIGTGTTDTQYF.

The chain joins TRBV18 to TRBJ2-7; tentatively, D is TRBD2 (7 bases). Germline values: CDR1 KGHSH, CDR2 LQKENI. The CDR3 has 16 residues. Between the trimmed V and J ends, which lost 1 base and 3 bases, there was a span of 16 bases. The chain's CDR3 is CASSPQGGELFYEQYF. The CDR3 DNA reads TGTGCCAGCTCACCACAAGGGGGGGAATTATTCTACGAGCAGTACTTC.

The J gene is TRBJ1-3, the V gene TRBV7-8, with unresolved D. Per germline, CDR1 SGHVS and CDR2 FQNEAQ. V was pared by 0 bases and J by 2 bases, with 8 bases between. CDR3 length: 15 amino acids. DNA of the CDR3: TGTGCCAGCAGCTTAGCGCACGACCCTGGAAACACCATATATTTT. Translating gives CASSLAHDPGNTIYF.

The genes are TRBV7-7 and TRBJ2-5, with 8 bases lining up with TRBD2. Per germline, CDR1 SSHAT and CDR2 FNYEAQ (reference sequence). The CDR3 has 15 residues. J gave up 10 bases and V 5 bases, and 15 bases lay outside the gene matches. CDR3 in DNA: TGTGCCAGCAGCCCAGCTGGGACTAGTCTTCAGGGCCAGTACTTC. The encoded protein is CASSPAGTSLQGQYF.

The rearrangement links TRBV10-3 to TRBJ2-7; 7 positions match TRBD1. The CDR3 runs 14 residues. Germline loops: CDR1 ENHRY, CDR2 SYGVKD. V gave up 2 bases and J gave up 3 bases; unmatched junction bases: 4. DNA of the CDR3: TGTGCCATCAGTGAGATTACAGGGGTCTACGAGCAGTACTTC. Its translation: CAISEITGVYEQYF.

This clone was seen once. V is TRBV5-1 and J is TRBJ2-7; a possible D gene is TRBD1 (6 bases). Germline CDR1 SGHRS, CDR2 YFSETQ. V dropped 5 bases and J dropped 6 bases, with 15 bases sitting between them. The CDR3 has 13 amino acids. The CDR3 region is CASRTGQGLEQYF. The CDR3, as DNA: TGCGCCAGCAGGACAGGACAAGGACTCGAGCAGTACTTC.

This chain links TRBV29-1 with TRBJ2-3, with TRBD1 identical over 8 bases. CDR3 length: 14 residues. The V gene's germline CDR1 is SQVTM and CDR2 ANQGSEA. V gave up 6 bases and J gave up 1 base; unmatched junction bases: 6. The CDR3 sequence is CSVRDRGRTDTQYF. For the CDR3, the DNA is TGCAGCGTGCGAGACAGGGGCCGCACAGATACGCAGTATTTT.

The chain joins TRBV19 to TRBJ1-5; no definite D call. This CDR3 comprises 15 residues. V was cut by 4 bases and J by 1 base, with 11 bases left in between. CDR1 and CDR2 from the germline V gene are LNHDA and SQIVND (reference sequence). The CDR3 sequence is CASSSKGWSNQPQHF. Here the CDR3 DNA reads TGTGCCAGTAGTAGTAAGGGCTGGAGCAATCAGCCCCAGCATTTT.

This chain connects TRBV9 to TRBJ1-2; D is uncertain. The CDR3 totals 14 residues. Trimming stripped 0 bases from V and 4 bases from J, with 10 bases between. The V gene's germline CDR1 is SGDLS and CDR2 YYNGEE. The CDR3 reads CASSVAALTYGYTF. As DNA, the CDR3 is TGTGCCAGCAGCGTAGCGGCCCTGACCTATGGCTACACCTTC.

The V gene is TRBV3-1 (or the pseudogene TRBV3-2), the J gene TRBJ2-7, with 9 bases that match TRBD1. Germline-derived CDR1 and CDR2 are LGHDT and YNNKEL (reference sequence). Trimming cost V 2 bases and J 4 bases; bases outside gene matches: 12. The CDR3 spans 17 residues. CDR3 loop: CASSQWGQGRTLYEQYF. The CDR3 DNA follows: TGTGCCAGCAGCCAATGGGGACAGGGTCGTACCCTTTACGAGCAGTACTTC.

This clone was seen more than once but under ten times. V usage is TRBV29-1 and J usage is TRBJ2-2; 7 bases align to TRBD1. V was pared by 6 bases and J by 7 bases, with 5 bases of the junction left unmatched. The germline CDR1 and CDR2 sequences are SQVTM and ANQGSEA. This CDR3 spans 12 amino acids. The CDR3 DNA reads TGCAGCGTGAGACAGGGCGACGGGGAGCTGTTTTTT. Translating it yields CSVRQGDGELFF.